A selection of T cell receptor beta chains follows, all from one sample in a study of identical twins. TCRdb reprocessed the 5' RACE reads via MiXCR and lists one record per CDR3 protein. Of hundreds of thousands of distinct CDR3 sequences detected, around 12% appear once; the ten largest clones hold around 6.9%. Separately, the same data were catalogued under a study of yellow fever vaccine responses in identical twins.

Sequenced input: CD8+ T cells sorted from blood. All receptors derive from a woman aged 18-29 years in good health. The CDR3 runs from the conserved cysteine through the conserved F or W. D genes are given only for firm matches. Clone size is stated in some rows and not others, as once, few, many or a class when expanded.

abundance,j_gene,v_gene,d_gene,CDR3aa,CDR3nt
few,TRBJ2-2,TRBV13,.,CASSWGGHTTGELFF,TGTGCCAGCAGCTGGGGGGGACACACGACCGGGGAGCTGTTTTTT
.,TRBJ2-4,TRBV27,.,CASSLGGTKNIQYF,TGTGCCAGCAGTTTAGGCGGGACCAAAAACATTCAGTACTTC
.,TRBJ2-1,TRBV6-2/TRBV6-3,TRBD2,CASSYNRFPTSGRAGEQFF,TGTGCCAGCAGTTACAATAGATTTCCGACTAGCGGCCGAGCCGGTGAGCAGTTCTTC
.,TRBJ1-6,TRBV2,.,CASSEAPDYNSPLHF,TGTGCCAGCAGTGAAGCACCGGACTATAATTCACCCCTCCACTTT
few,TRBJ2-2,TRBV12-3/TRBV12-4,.,CASISGGSNTGELFF,TGTGCCAGCATAAGTGGGGGGTCGAACACCGGGGAGCTGTTTTTT
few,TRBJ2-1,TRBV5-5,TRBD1,CASTSMDRVEFF,TGTGCCAGCACCTCTATGGACAGGGTGGAGTTCTTC
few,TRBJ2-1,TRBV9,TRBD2,CASSVGGAGGYNEQFF,TGTGCCAGCAGCGTAGGAGGGGCGGGAGGGTACAATGAGCAGTTCTTC
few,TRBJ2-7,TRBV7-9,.,CASSPDGSPYEQYF,TGTGCCAGCAGCCCCGACGGCTCCCCCTACGAGCAGTACTTC
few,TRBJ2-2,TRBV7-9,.,CASSTGQGMAGELFF,TGTGCCAGCAGCACGGGTCAGGGTATGGCCGGGGAGCTGTTTTTT
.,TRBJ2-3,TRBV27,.,CASSSPVVGTDTQYF,TGTGCCAGCAGTTCCCCGGTCGTGGGAACAGATACGCAGTATTTT
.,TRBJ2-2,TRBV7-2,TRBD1,CASSPRQGAGGTGELFF,TGTGCCAGCAGCCCACGACAGGGGGCAGGGGGCACCGGGGAGCTGTTTTTT
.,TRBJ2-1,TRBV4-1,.,CASSQVPRGPMYNEQFF,TGCGCCAGCAGCCAAGTTCCGCGGGGCCCGATGTACAATGAGCAGTTCTTC
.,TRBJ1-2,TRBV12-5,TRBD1,CASGFVRTGDYGYTF,TGTGCTAGTGGTTTTGTGCGAACAGGGGACTATGGCTACACCTTC
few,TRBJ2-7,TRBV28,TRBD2,CASSSGTSYLYEQYF,TGTGCCAGCAGTTCCGGGACTAGCTATCTCTACGAGCAGTACTTC